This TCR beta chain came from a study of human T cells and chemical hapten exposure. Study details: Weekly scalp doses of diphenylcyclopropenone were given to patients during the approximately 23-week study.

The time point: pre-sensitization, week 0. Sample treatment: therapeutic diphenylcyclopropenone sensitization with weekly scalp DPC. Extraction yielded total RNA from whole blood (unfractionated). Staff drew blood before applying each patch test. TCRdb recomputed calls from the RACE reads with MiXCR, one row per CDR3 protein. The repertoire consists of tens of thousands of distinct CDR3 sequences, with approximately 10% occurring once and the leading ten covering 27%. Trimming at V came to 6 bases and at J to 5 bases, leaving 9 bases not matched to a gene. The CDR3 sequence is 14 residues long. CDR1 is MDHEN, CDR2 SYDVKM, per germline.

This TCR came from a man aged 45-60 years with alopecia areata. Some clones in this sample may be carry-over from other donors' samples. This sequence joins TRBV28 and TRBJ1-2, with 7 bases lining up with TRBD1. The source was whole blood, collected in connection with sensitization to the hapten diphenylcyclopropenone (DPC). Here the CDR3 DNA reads TGTGCCAGCAGCCGGACAGGCCAAACGTATGGCTACACCTTC. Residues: CASSRTGQTYGYTF.